The 11 T cell receptor beta chains given below trace back to one sample, sequenced in a study of beta chain features in type 1 diabetes. Expressed TCRB transcripts were sequenced because the isolated RNA had all been reverse transcribed beforehand. Only in-frame clones appear in the TCRdb table, and some are missing; sequencing was by immunoSEQ multiplex PCR. The sample has roughly 400,000 clones, 11% to 15% seen once; the top ten hold roughly 0.033%. Specimen: naive CD4+ T cells from blood. The receptor set was obtained from a man aged 25 to 40 in good health.

The rearrangement links TRBV30 to TRBJ1-3; D gene unclear. Germline V gene sequence: CDR1 GTSNPN, CDR2 SVGIG (reference sequence). V was cut by 3 bases and J by 1 base, with 7 bases left in between. The CDR3 is 13 residues long. The CDR3 spells CAWRSGSGNTIYF. The CDR3 DNA sequence: TGTGCCTGGAGGTCTGGGTCTGGAAACACCATATATTTT. Supplemented by reference TRBV30 and TRBJ1-3, the full variable domain reads SQTIHQWPATLVQPVGSPLSLECTVEGTSNPNLYWYRQAAGRGLQLLFYSVGIGQISSEVPQNLSASRPQDRQFILSSKKLLLSDSGFYLCAWRSGSGNTIYFGEGSWLTVV.

J is TRBJ2-2 and V is TRBV5-1; D might be TRBD1 (6 bases). Trimming took off 0 bases at V and 7 bases at J, with 10 bases between the two ends. The CDR3 consists of 14 residues. Germline V CDR1 and CDR2: SGHRS, YFSETQ. The CDR3 DNA reads TGCGCCAGCAGCTTGGATCAGGGGCACGGGGAGCTGTTTTTT. The encoded protein is CASSLDQGHGELFF.

The V gene is TRBV5-1, the J gene TRBJ1-3; D is unresolved. Trimming pared 0 bases from V and 2 bases from J, leaving 6 bases between. Germline CDR1 is SGHRS and CDR2 is YFSETQ. CDR3 length equals 14 residues. CDR3 in amino acids: CASSLGPPGNTIYF. The DNA for the CDR3 is TGCGCCAGCAGCTTGGGACCACCTGGAAACACCATATATTTT.

This clone has only a few counts. DNA for the CDR3: TGTGCCAGTAGTTTACCAGGACAGGCGAACTATGGCTACACCTTC. Encoded protein: CASSLPGQANYGYTF. The chain uses TRBV19 and TRBJ1-2; 7 positions match TRBD1. This CDR3 region has 15 residues. Looked up from germline, CDR1 is LNHDA and CDR2 is SQIVND (reference sequence). The ends lost 5 bases at V and 2 bases at J; junction bases unmatched: 8.

This clone was observed a few times. Other DNA sequences within the sample encode an identical CDR3. The V gene is TRBV30, the J gene TRBJ1-2; D is undetermined. Germline-derived CDR1 and CDR2 are GTSNPN and SVGIG (reference sequence). The CDR3 spans 12 residues. Deletions cut 0 bases from V and 4 bases from J, with 6 bases between. For the CDR3, the DNA is TGTGCCTGGAGTGTACTCGGCTATGGCTACACCTTC. Translated: CAWSVLGYGYTF. The full variable domain, its missing parts supplied by reference TRBV30 and TRBJ1-2, is SQTIHQWPATLVQPVGSPLSLECTVEGTSNPNLYWYRQAAGRGLQLLFYSVGIGQISSEVPQNLSASRPQDRQFILSSKKLLLSDSGFYLCAWSVLGYGYTFGSGTRLTVV.

The chain links TRBV29-1 to TRBJ1-1; TRBD1 aligns across 7 bases. This CDR3 comprises 13 residues. Germline-derived CDR1 and CDR2 are SQVTM and ANQGSEA. Losses at the gene ends were 6 bases for V and 4 bases for J; bases not matched to a gene: 8. The CDR3 here is CSVTGVGGTEAFF. The CDR3 DNA sequence: TGCAGCGTCACAGGGGTAGGGGGCACTGAAGCTTTCTTT.

This chain uses TRBV15 with TRBJ1-3, with D maybe TRBD1 (5 bases). V lost 11 bases to trimming and J lost 0 bases, with 14 bases between them. The CDR3 is 14 amino acids. CDR1 and CDR2 from the germline V gene are LNHNV and YYDKDF (reference sequence). Here the CDR3 reads CASGTGFSGNTIYF. The CDR3 nucleotides are TGTGCCTCTGGGACCGGCTTCTCTGGAAACACCATATATTTT. The full variable domain, its missing parts supplied by reference TRBV15 and TRBJ1-3, is DAMVIQNPRYQVTQFGKPVTLSCSQTLNHNVMYWYQQKSSQAPKLLFHYYDKDFNNEADTPDNFQSRRPNTSFCFLDIRSPGLGDTAMYLCASGTGFSGNTIYFGEGSWLTVV.

The rearrangement joins TRBV10-3 to TRBJ2-5; D is ambiguous. This CDR3 has 11 amino acids. The germline V gene encodes CDR1 ENHRY and CDR2 SYGVKD. V gave up 10 bases and J gave up 4 bases, with 10 bases separating them. This CDR3 reads CASSPGETQYF. In nucleotides, the CDR3 is TGTGCCAGTAGTCCCGGAGAGACCCAGTACTTC.

The rearrangement uses TRBV7-4 and TRBJ2-7; no clear D. Trimming removed 5 bases at V and 0 bases at J, with 11 bases between. CDR1 is SGHVT and CDR2 is SQSDAQ in the germline V gene. The CDR3 is 14 residues long. DNA of the CDR3: TGTGCCAGCAGCCACCGGTTGCTCTCCTACGAGCAGTACGTC. Protein sequence: CASSHRLLSYEQYV.

This clone came up a few times. J is TRBJ2-7 and V is TRBV7-2; D might be TRBD1 (6 bases). Germline-derived CDR1 and CDR2 are SGHTA and FQGNSA. V was pared by 5 bases and J by 3 bases, with 11 bases between. CDR3 length: 13 residues. CDR3 protein: CASSTGQSYEQYF. For the CDR3, the DNA is TGTGCCAGCAGCACCGGACAGAGCTACGAGCAGTACTTC. The full variable domain, in which reference TRBV7-2 and TRBJ2-7 provide the parts outside the CDR3, is GAGVSQSPSNKVTEKGKDVELRCDPISGHTALYWYRQSLGQGLEFLIYFQGNSAPDKSGLPSDRFSAERTGGSVSTLTIQRTQQEDSAVYLCASSTGQSYEQYFGPGTRLTVT.

J is TRBJ2-2 and V is TRBV28, with D maybe TRBD1 (5 bases). V was cut by 5 bases and J by 4 bases, with 11 bases left in between. In germline, CDR1 is MDHEN, CDR2 SYDVKM. This CDR3 is built from 14 residues. CDR3 coding DNA: TGTGCCAGCAGTGGCCCCAGGGTCACCGGGGAGCTGTTTTTT. Its protein is CASSGPRVTGELFF.